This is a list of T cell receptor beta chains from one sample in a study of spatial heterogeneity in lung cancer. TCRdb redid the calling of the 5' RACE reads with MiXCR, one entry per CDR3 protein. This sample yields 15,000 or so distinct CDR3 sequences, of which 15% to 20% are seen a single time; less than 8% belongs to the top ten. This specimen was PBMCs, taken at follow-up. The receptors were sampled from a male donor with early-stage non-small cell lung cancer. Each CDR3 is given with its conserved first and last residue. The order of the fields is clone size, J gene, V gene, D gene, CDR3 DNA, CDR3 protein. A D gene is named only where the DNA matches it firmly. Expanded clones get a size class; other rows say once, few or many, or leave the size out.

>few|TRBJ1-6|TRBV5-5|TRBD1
TGTGCCAGCAGCTTGATGGGACAGGCCAGTAATTCACCCCTCCACTTT
CASSLMGQASNSPLHF
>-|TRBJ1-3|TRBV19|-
TGTGCCAGTAGTATGCGGCAGGCGAGCTCTGGAAACACCATATATTTT
CASSMRQASSGNTIYF
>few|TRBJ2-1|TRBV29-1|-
TGCAGCGTTAGGTGGGGCGGGAATGAGCAGTTCTTC
CSVRWGGNEQFF
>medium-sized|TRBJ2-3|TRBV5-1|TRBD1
TGCGCCAGCAGCTTGGGACAGGGTGCGACAGATACGCAGTATTTT
CASSLGQGATDTQYF
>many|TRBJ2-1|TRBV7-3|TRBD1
TGTGCCAGCAGCCTCGACAGGGGCTCCTACAATGAGCAGTTCTTC
CASSLDRGSYNEQFF
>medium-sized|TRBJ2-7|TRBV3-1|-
TGTGCCAGCAGCCAATCGCAAAAGGCCTACGAGCAGTACTTC
CASSQSQKAYEQYF
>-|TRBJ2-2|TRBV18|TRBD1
TGTGCCAGCTCACCACGACTGGACAGGGGGCCGGGCACCGGGGAGCTGTTTTTT
CASSPRLDRGPGTGELFF
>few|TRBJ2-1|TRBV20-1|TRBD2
TGCAGTGCTTACCTAGCGGGGTCCCCGAGCTCCTACAATGAGCAGTTCTTC
CSAYLAGSPSSYNEQFF
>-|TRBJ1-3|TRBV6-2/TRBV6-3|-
TGTGCCAGCAGTTACCCGGAGACGGCTTCTGGAAACACCATATATTTT
CASSYPETASGNTIYF
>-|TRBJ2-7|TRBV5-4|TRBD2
TGTGCCAGCAGCCCATTGGGGGGGAGCTCCTACGAGCAGTACTTC
CASSPLGGSSYEQYF
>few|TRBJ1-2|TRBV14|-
TGTGCCAGCAGCCAAAACCCCCGGGGCACTGGCTACACCTTC
CASSQNPRGTGYTF
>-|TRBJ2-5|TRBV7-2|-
TGTGCCAGCAGCTTAGACACGGGGACCCAGTACTTC
CASSLDTGTQYF
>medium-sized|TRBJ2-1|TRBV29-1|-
TGCAGCGTAGGGACGGCGTACAATGAGCAGTTCTTC
CSVGTAYNEQFF
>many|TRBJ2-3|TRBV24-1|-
TGTGCCACCAGTTCATCCCTCACGCATACGCAGTATTTT
CATSSSLTHTQYF
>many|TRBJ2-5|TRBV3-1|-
TGTGCCAGCAGCCCCCCAGGGGTCCAGACCCAGTACTTC
CASSPPGVQTQYF
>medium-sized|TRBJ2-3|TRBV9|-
TGTGCCAGCAGCGTAGGCTTTAGCTCAACCCTTAATACGCAGTATTTT
CASSVGFSSTLNTQYF
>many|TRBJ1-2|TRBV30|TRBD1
TGTGCCTGGAACCCGGCAGGGGGCAACTATGGCTACACCTTC
CAWNPAGGNYGYTF
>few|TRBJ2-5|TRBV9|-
TGTGCCAGCAGCGTAGTAGGGGAGACCCAGTACTTC
CASSVVGETQYF
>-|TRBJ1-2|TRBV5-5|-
TGTGCCAGCAGCTTGGGATCTAACTATGGCTACACCTTC
CASSLGSNYGYTF
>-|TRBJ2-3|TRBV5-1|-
TGCGCCAGCAGCCCCGGAAACACAGATACGCAGTATTTT
CASSPGNTDTQYF
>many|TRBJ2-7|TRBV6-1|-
TGTGCCAGCACAAAGGGGGACGCCGGGACCTACGAGCAGTACTTC
CASTKGDAGTYEQYF
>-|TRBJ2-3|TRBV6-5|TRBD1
TGTGCCAGCAGTTGGACAGGGGATGGAGATACGCAGTATTTT
CASSWTGDGDTQYF
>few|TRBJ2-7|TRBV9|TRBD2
TGTGCCAGCAGCGTAGGCGGGGGTAACTACGAGCAGTACTTC
CASSVGGGNYEQYF
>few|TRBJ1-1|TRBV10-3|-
TGTGCCATCGCACAGGTCGGGGACACTGAAGCTTTCTTT
CAIAQVGDTEAFF
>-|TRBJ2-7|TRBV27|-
TGTGCCAGCAGTCGAACAGGCCAAGGATCCTACGAGCAGTACTTC
CASSRTGQGSYEQYF
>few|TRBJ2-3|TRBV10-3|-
TGTGCCATCAGTGAGCCGGGGGCAGATACGCAGTATTTT
CAISEPGADTQYF
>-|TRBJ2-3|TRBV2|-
TGTGCCAGCAGTGAAAGCCGGGGACACACAGATACGCAGTATTTT
CASSESRGHTDTQYF
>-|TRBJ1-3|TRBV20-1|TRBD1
TGCAGTGCTAAGACAGGGTACGTCTTTCTGGAGACCATATATTTT
CSAKTGYVFLETIYF
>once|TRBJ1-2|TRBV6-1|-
TGTGCCAGCAGTGAAGGTTCTTTTGGCTACACCTTC
CASSEGSFGYTF
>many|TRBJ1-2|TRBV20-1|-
TGCAGTGCTAGAGACCTAGCGAAGCGGCTCTATGGCTACACCTTC
CSARDLAKRLYGYTF
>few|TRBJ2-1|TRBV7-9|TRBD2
TGTGCCAGCAGAGTCGGACTAGCGGGGGGCGATGAGCAGTTCTTC
CASRVGLAGGDEQFF
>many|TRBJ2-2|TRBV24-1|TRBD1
TGTGCCACCAGTGATGCGGGACAGGGTGCCACCGGGGAGCTGTTTTTT
CATSDAGQGATGELFF
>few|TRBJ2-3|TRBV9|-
TGTGCCAGCAGCGTAGGGAGCGGGCGGGCCTCACCTAGCACAGATACGCAGTATTTT
CASSVGSGRASPSTDTQYF
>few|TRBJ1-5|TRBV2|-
TGTGCCAGCAGTCTCCTTGGACAGAACAACCAGCCCCAGCATTTT
CASSLLGQNNQPQHF
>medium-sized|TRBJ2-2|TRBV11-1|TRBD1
TGTGCCAGCAGCCTTGACAGGGTTAACACCGGGGAGCTGTTTTTT
CASSLDRVNTGELFF
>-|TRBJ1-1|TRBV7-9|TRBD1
TGTGCCAGCTGCTTAAAACAGGGGCCCACTGAAGCTTTCTTT
CASCLKQGPTEAFF
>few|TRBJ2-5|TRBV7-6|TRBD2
TGTGCCAGCAGCTCGATTAGCGGGGGTGAAGAGACCCAGTACTTC
CASSSISGGEETQYF
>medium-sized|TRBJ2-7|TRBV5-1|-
TGCGCCAGCAGCTTGAACTTTCGGGAGCAGTACTTC
CASSLNFREQYF
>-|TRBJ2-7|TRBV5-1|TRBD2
TGCGCCAGCAGCTTCGGGAGCGGGGGTACCTACGAGCAGTACTTC
CASSFGSGGTYEQYF
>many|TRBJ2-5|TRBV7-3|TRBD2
TGTGCCAGCAGCCTAGGGACTAGCGGGGGGGCACAAGAGACCCAGTACTTC
CASSLGTSGGAQETQYF
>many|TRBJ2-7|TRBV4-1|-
TGCGCCAGCAGCCCCGGAAACAGGGGAGGGGAGCAGTACTTC
CASSPGNRGGEQYF